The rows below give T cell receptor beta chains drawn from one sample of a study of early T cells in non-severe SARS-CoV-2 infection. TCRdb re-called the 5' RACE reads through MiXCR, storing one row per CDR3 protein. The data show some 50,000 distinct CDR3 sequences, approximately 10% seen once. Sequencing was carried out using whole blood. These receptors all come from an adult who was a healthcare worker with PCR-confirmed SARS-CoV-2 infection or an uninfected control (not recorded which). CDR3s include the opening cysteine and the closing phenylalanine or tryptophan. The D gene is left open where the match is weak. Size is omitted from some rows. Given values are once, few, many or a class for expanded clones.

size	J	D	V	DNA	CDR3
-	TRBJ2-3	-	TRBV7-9	TGTGCCAGCAGCCGTGTGGATACGCAGTATTTT	CASSRVDTQYF
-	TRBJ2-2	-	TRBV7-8	TGTGCCGGCAGCTGGCGGGGCCACGGGGAGCTGTTTTTT	CAGSWRGHGELFF
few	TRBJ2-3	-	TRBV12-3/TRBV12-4	TGTGCCAGCAGTTACGGGGGCCCAAAAGATACGCAGTATTTT	CASSYGGPKDTQYF
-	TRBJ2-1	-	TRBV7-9	TGTGCCAGCAGCTCCCGGTGGGGTGCCGTTGATGAGCAGTTCTTC	CASSSRWGAVDEQFF
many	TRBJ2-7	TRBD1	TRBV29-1	TGCAGCGTTGAGACGGGGACAGGGGGATCCGAGCAGTACTTC	CSVETGTGGSEQYF
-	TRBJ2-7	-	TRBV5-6	TGTGCCAGCAGCTTGGTCCTCGGGGATTCCTACGAGCAGTACTTC	CASSLVLGDSYEQYF
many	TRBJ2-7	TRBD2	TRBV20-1	TGCAGTGCTAGAGATCACGGCAGCGGGGGGATCTACGAGCAGTACTTC	CSARDHGSGGIYEQYF
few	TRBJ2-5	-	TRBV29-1	TGCAGCGTTGCGGGGGAGACCCAGTACTTC	CSVAGETQYF
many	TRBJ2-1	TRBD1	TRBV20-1	TGCAGTCGAATGGTCCAGCCGGGACAGGGATACAATGAGCAGTTCTTC	CSRMVQPGQGYNEQFF
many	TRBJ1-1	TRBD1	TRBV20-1	TGCAGTGCTGTAGGGGGCATGAACACTGAAGCTTTCTTT	CSAVGGMNTEAFF
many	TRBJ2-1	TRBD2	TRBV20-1	TGCAGTGCGGCCCCTAGCGGGGGGATGGATGAGCAGTTCTTC	CSAAPSGGMDEQFF
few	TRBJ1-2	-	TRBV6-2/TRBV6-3	TGTGCCAGCAGTTACGCCCACGGAAACTATGGCTACACCTTC	CASSYAHGNYGYTF
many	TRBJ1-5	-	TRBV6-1	TGTGCCAGCAGTGTAACCGGGAACAATCAGCCCCAGCATTTT	CASSVTGNNQPQHF
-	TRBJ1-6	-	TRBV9	TGTGCCAGCAGCTCGCCCGGCTCACCCCTCCACTTT	CASSSPGSPLHF
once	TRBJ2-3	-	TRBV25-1	TGTGCCAGCAGTGAGCGAGGGGCGGAAGATACGCAGTATTTT	CASSERGAEDTQYF
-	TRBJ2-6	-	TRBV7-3	TGTGCCAGCAGCTTAACTCCACAGGGCTCTGGGGCCAACGTCCTGACTTTC	CASSLTPQGSGANVLTF
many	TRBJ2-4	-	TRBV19	TGTGCCAGTAGTATTTCCCTTCGGGACATTCAGTACTTC	CASSISLRDIQYF
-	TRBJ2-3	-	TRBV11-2	TGTGCCAGCAGCTTAGACCCGACCCACACAGATACGCAGTATTTT	CASSLDPTHTDTQYF
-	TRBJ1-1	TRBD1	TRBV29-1	TGCAGCGTTGGGGACAGCTATGAAGCTTTCTTT	CSVGDSYEAFF
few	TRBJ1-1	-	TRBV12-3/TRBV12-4	TGTGCCAGCAGCTGGGGGTCTGAAGCTTTCTTT	CASSWGSEAFF
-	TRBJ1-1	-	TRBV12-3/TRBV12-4	TGTGCCAGCAGTTTATCCACCCGGTACACTGAAGCTTTCTTT	CASSLSTRYTEAFF
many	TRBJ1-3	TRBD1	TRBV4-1	TGCGCCAGCAGCCTGAGTACAGGGGTTCCCACCATATATTTT	CASSLSTGVPTIYF
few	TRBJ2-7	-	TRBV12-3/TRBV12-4	TGTGCCAGCAGTTTAGCGCAGGCAGGCTCTTACGAGCAGTACTTC	CASSLAQAGSYEQYF
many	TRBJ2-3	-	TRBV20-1	TGCAGTGCTAGAGATCCCCCCACAGATACGCAGTATTTT	CSARDPPTDTQYF
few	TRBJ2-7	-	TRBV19	TGTGCCAGTAGTCCAGAAGGCTACGAGCAGTACTTC	CASSPEGYEQYF
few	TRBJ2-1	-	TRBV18	TGTGCCAGCTCACCGGGACTTAACAATGAGCAGTTCTTC	CASSPGLNNEQFF
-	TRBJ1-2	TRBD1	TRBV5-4	TGTGCCAGCAGCCTACCTGGACAGGGTGGAGGCTACACCTTC	CASSLPGQGGGYTF
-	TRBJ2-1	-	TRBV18	TGTGCCAGCTCACCGTCGGGACTGTCCAATGAGCAGTTCTTC	CASSPSGLSNEQFF
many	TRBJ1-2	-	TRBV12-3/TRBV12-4	TGTGCCAGCAGTTTTCCGGGTTCCGGCTACACCTTC	CASSFPGSGYTF
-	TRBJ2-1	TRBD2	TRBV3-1	TGTGCCAGCAGCCTAACTAGCGGGGGGGCCAATGAGCAGTTCTTC	CASSLTSGGANEQFF
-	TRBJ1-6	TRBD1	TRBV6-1	TGTGCCAGCAGTGGAACAGGGGGTTCACCCCTCCACTTT	CASSGTGGSPLHF
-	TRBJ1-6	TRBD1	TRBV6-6	TGTGCCAGCAGTTACAGGCAGGGGGATTCACCCCTCCACTTT	CASSYRQGDSPLHF
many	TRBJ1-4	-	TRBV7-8	TGTGCCAGCAGCTTAACAGGGAGACGGGAACTGGGTGAAAAACTGTTTTTT	CASSLTGRRELGEKLFF
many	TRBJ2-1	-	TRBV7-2	TGTGCCAGCAGCCGTAGCAATGAGCAGTTCTTC	CASSRSNEQFF
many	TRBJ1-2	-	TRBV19	TGTGCCAGTAGTATGACCTTCGAGGGAGGCTACACCTTC	CASSMTFEGGYTF
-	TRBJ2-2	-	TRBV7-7	TGTGCCAGCAGCCCGTCCCTGGCCAGGACGAACACCGGGGAGCTGTTTTTT	CASSPSLARTNTGELFF
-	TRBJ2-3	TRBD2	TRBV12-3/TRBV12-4	TGTGCCAGCAGTTCGCGACTAGCGGGGTCAGATACGCAGTATTTT	CASSSRLAGSDTQYF
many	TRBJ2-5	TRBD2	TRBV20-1	TGCAGTGCCCGACTAGCGGGGGGCTGGTACCAAGAGACCCAGTACTTC	CSARLAGGWYQETQYF
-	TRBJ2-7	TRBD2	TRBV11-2	TGTGCCAGCAGCTTTAGCGGGGCCTACGAGCAGTACTTC	CASSFSGAYEQYF
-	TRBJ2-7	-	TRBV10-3	TGTGCCATCAGTGAACACTTCGAGCAGTACTTC	CAISEHFEQYF
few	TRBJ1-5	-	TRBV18	TGTGCCAGCTCGGGGGGCTGGGGACAGCCCCAGCATTTT	CASSGGWGQPQHF
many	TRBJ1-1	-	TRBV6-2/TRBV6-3	TGTGCCAGCAGTTATTCCATGAACACTGAAGCTTTCTTT	CASSYSMNTEAFF